One and the same sample provided the 18 T cell receptor beta chains below, sequenced in a study of shared clonotypes between healthy human individuals. Cells designated naive CD8 were CD45RO-negative and were positively selected for CCR7, with terminally differentiated effector memory CD45RA+ cells excluded. Clones were sequenced by immunoSEQ multiplex PCR, and TCRdb holds only the in-frame ones, with some missing. The sample contains around 2,000,000 clones, roughly 91% of which appear only once. The source material was naive CD8+ T cells from PBMCs. The receptor source for this set is a man aged 18 to 30 in good health. Some clones in this sample may be carry-over from other donors' samples.

The sample holds one count of this clone. J is TRBJ2-3 and V is TRBV29-1; D possibly uses TRBD1 or TRBD2 (5 bases each). The CDR3 consists of 19 residues. Germline values: CDR1 SQVTM, CDR2 ANQGSEA. V shed 6 bases and J shed 0 bases, with 28 bases lying between them. The DNA of the CDR3 is TGCAGCGTGTGGGACCGTGTGGTGGAATGGACGGAAAGCACAGATACGCAGTATTTT. This codes for CSVWDRVVEWTESTDTQYF.

V gene TRBV10-2 combines with J gene TRBJ1-1, with D hard to call. Germline V gives CDR1 WSHSY, CDR2 SAAADI. With 7 bases removed from V and 5 bases from J, the gap between germline ends came to 14 bases. The CDR3 spans 13 residues. The CDR3 nucleotides are TGCGCCAGCACCCCTCTCACGGGGACTGAAGCTTTCTTT. Its protein is CASTPLTGTEAFF.

The chain has TRBV9 and TRBJ2-7; 10 bases match TRBD2. CDR1 is SGDLS and CDR2 is YYNGEE in the germline V gene. Trimming cost V 2 bases and J 4 bases; bases outside gene matches: 6. The length of the CDR3 is 15 residues. Here the CDR3 DNA reads TGTGCCAGCAGCGTGTTACCTAGCGGGAGTTACGAGCAGTACTTC. Protein product: CASSVLPSGSYEQYF.

CDR3 DNA: TGTGCCAGCAGCAACCGGGACAGGAGGTACGAGCAGTACTTC. Protein: CASSNRDRRYEQYF. J is TRBJ2-7 and V is TRBV11-2; 8 bases line up with TRBD1. Germline V lookup: CDR1 SGHAT, CDR2 FQNNGV. The trim removed 5 bases at V and 4 bases at J, leaving 7 bases unmatched. The CDR3 runs to 14 residues.

The chain is built from TRBV2 and TRBJ2-1; 8 bases are a match to TRBD2. Germline lookup yields CDR1 SNHLY and CDR2 FYNNEI. This CDR3 spans 15 amino acids. After removal of 6 bases from V and 0 bases from J, the junction contained 4 bases not matched to a gene. CDR3 nucleotides: TGTGCCAGCAGCCCCGGGACTAGCTCCTACAATGAGCAGTTCTTC. It codes for CASSPGTSSYNEQFF.

The chain joins TRBV28 to TRBJ2-2; 14 bases are a match to TRBD2. Germline assignment: CDR1 MDHEN and CDR2 SYDVKM. The trim removed 7 bases at V and 1 base at J, leaving 8 bases unmatched. The CDR3 is made up of 18 amino acids. The CDR3 is CASTSGTSGRRNTGELFF. The CDR3 nucleotides read TGTGCCAGCACCTCCGGGACTAGCGGGAGAAGGAACACCGGGGAGCTGTTTTTT. Looking up the rest from reference TRBV28 and TRBJ2-2 gives the full variable domain: DVKVTQSSRYLVKRTGEKVFLECVQDMDHENMFWYRQDPGLGLRLIYFSYDVKMKEKGDIPEGYSVSREKKERFSLILESASTNQTSMYLCASTSGTSGRRNTGELFFGEGSRLTVL.

This chain connects TRBV18 to TRBJ2-7, with D uncertain. The CDR3 spans 14 residues. Trimming removed 3 bases from V and 4 bases from J, with 13 bases in between. The germline V gene has CDR1 KGHSH and CDR2 LQKENI. CDR3 protein: CASSPQGNDYEQYF. As DNA, the CDR3 is TGTGCCAGCTCACCTCAAGGGAACGATTACGAGCAGTACTTC.

This sequence joins TRBV12-5 and TRBJ2-5; no reliable D call. From germline, CDR1 is LGHNT and CDR2 FRNRAP. This CDR3 region has 14 residues. V dropped 7 bases and J dropped 0 bases, with 12 bases sitting between them. As DNA, the CDR3 is TGTGCTAGTGCCCTCGACACGAACCAAGAGACCCAGTACTTC. Translating gives CASALDTNQETQYF.

The rearrangement links TRBV19 to TRBJ2-1; tentatively, D is TRBD1 or TRBD2 (5 bases each). Germline values: CDR1 LNHDA, CDR2 SQIVND (reference sequence). CDR3 size: 14 residues. The V end lost 5 bases, the J end lost 5 bases, and 13 bases lay between the germline ends. The CDR3 spells CASSPWDGDNEQFF. CDR3 DNA sequence: TGTGCCAGTAGTCCCTGGGACGGGGACAATGAGCAGTTCTTC.

V is TRBV6-4 and J is TRBJ2-1; TRBD2 might be the D (5 bases). Germline CDR1 MRHNA, CDR2 SNTAGT. The V gene lost 1 base and the J gene lost 9 bases, with 19 bases spanning the gap. The CDR3 sequence is 16 residues long. The CDR3 nucleotides read TGTGCCAGCAGTGACTTCGGTGGGAGCTCCAGTGGTGAGCAGTTCTTC. Translating it yields CASSDFGGSSSGEQFF.

The J gene is TRBJ2-5, the V gene TRBV13; either TRBD1 or TRBD2 may supply D (5 bases each). The CDR3 is 15 residues long. Germline values: CDR1 PRHDT, CDR2 FYEKMQ (reference sequence). Deletions cut 3 bases from V and 2 bases from J, with 13 bases between. This CDR3 is CASSLWGKLQETQYF. CDR3 in DNA: TGTGCCAGCAGCTTGTGGGGGAAACTACAAGAGACCCAGTACTTC.

The chain employs TRBV25-1 and TRBJ1-2; the D gene is possibly TRBD1 (6 bases). This CDR3 contains 12 residues. V lost 4 bases and J lost 5, with 8 bases in between. Germline V CDR1 and CDR2: MGHDK, SYGVNS. The CDR3 region has the DNA TGTGCCAGCAGTGGGGGGGCGTATGGCTACACCTTC. Protein: CASSGGAYGYTF.

This chain connects TRBV5-1 to TRBJ2-7; TRBD2 aligns across 11 bases. CDR1 SGHRS and CDR2 YFSETQ come from the germline V gene. CDR3 length: 17 residues. Unmatched junction bases numbered 11, after V lost 3 bases and J lost 3 bases. CDR3 residues: CASSSYPTSGSIYEQYF. The CDR3 DNA reads as TGCGCCAGCAGCTCTTATCCCACTAGCGGGAGTATCTACGAGCAGTACTTC. Based on the CDR3 plus reference TRBV5-1 and TRBJ2-7, the full variable domain is KAGVTQTPRYLIKTRGQQVTLSCSPISGHRSVSWYQQTPGQGLQFLFEYFSETQRNKGNFPGRFSGRQFSNSRSEMNVSTLELGDSALYLCASSSYPTSGSIYEQYFGPGTRLTVT.

The rearrangement uses TRBV7-8 and TRBJ2-5; no definite D call. This CDR3 region has 13 residues. Germline V gene lookup returns CDR1 SGHVS and CDR2 FQNEAQ. Trimming removed 5 bases at V and 5 bases at J, with 12 bases between. Written as DNA, the CDR3 is TGTGCCAGCAGCGTGACTGTGGGGGAGACCCAGTACTTC. It is translated as CASSVTVGETQYF.

This chain links TRBV19 with TRBJ2-3, with 10 nucleotides matching TRBD1. This CDR3 contains 15 residues. The junction had 5 bases not matched to a gene; V was cut back by 3 bases and J by 5 bases. CDR1 and CDR2 from the germline V gene are LNHDA and SQIVND (reference sequence). The CDR3, as DNA: TGTGCCAGTAGTATGGGACAGGGGACGAGAGATACGCAGTATTTT. It specifies CASSMGQGTRDTQYF. Based on the CDR3 plus reference TRBV19 and TRBJ2-3, the full variable domain is DGGITQSPKYLFRKEGQNVTLSCEQNLNHDAMYWYRQDPGQGLRLIYYSQIVNDFQKGDIAEGYSVSREKKESFPLTVTSAQKNPTAFYLCASSMGQGTRDTQYFGPGTRLTVL.

In DNA form, the CDR3 reads TGCGCCAGCAGCTCGCGTCCTAGCAATCAGCCCCAGCATTTT. This translates into CASSSRPSNQPQHF. J is TRBJ1-5 and V is TRBV4-1; D gene unclear. In germline, CDR1 is MGHRA, CDR2 YSYEKL. V was cut by 5 bases and J by 0 bases, with 8 bases left in between. This CDR3 is built from 14 residues.

The J gene is TRBJ1-3, the V gene TRBV19; TRBD1 might be the D (5 bases). Germline V gene lookup returns CDR1 LNHDA and CDR2 SQIVND (reference sequence). V was clipped by 8 bases and J by 0 bases, with 8 bases between them. The CDR3 has 13 residues. The CDR3: CASETDSGNTIYF. Written as DNA, the CDR3 is TGTGCCAGTGAGACAGACTCTGGAAACACCATATATTTT.

This clone was detected a few times. The chain employs TRBV13 and TRBJ1-5, with TRBD1 identical over 10 bases. CDR3 length: 15 amino acids. CDR1 PRHDT and CDR2 FYEKMQ come from the germline V gene (reference sequence). After removal of 4 bases from V and 6 bases from J, the junction contained 6 bases not matched to a gene. The CDR3 DNA follows: TGTGCCAGCAGCTCCGGGACAGGGGTCTCTCAGCCCCAGCATTTT. Translating gives CASSSGTGVSQPQHF.